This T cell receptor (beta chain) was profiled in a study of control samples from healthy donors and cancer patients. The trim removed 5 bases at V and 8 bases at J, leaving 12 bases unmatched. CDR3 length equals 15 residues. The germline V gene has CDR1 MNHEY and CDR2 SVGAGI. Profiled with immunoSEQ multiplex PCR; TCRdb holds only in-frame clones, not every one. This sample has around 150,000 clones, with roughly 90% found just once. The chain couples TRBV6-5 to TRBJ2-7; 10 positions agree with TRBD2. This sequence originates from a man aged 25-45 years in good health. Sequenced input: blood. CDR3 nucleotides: TGTGCCAGCAGTCCTTACGTAGCGGGAGGCCTTCAGCAGTACTTC. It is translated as CASSPYVAGGLQQYF.